Below are 9 T cell receptor beta chains sequenced from a single sample in a study of blood T cell repertoires in COVID-19. Profiling relied on immunoSEQ multiplex PCR, and the TCRdb table lists in-frame clones only, not all of them. The sample shows some 300,000 clones, roughly 90% of them seen only once. Sequenced: PBMCs or T cells enriched from blood (not recorded which). The receptors come from a woman between 25 and 40 years old who had been exposed to COVID-19.

This clone turned up a few times. The CDR3 spells CASRLGADEYGYTF. CDR3 DNA sequence: TGCGCCAGCAGGCTGGGGGCAGATGAGTATGGCTACACCTTC. The chain links TRBV10-1 to TRBJ1-2, with D perhaps TRBD1 (6 bases). V was shortened by 6 bases and J by 5 bases, with 16 bases between the two germline ends. CDR1 WNHNN and CDR2 SYGVQD come from the germline V gene (reference sequence). The CDR3 consists of 14 residues.

The chain employs TRBV7-8 and TRBJ2-5; TRBD2 matches 8 bases. Trimming at V came to 5 bases and at J to 5 bases, leaving 4 bases not matched to a gene. Germline assignment: CDR1 SGHVS and CDR2 FQNEAQ. The CDR3 loop spans 13 amino acids. The chain's CDR3 is CASSRGGEETQYF. The CDR3, as DNA: TGTGCCAGCAGCCGGGGGGGTGAGGAGACCCAGTACTTC.

This chain joins TRBV3-1 (or the pseudogene TRBV3-2) and TRBJ2-4, with D hard to call. This CDR3 has 14 amino acids. V was cut by 1 base and J by 4 bases, with 8 bases left in between. Germline values: CDR1 LGHDT, CDR2 YNNKEL (reference sequence). The CDR3 DNA is TGTGCCAGCAGCCAAGGTCCCCCAAAAAACATTCAGTACTTC. This translates into CASSQGPPKNIQYF.

This rearrangement joins TRBV27 to TRBJ2-6; 7 positions agree with TRBD1. V dropped 6 bases and J dropped 1; count of bases not matched to a gene: 6. There are 16 residues in the CDR3. CDR1 and CDR2 from the germline V gene are MNHEY and SMNVEV (reference sequence). The CDR3, as DNA: TGTGCCAGCAGAAAGGACAGGAGGTCTGGGGCCAACGTCCTGACTTTC. The encoded protein is CASRKDRRSGANVLTF.

The V and J genes are TRBV11-2 and TRBJ2-1; D not resolved. The CDR3 has 14 amino acids. The germline V gene encodes CDR1 SGHAT and CDR2 FQNNGV. V shed 0 bases and J shed 5 bases, with 8 bases lying between them. The chain's CDR3 is CASSLDLTDNEQFF. The CDR3 DNA reads as TGTGCCAGCAGCTTAGATCTCACAGACAATGAGCAGTTCTTC.

V is TRBV19 and J is TRBJ1-2; D is undetermined. The length of the CDR3 is 14 residues. Between the trimmed V and J ends, which lost 5 bases and 4 bases, there was a span of 14 bases. Germline V gene sequence: CDR1 LNHDA, CDR2 SQIVND (reference sequence). The CDR3 DNA is TGTGCCAGTAGTCCAGGCCAGATTTTCTATGGCTACACCTTC. It translates to CASSPGQIFYGYTF.

The chain has TRBV19 and TRBJ1-1; 8 positions match TRBD1. This CDR3 is built from 17 residues. Germline V CDR1 and CDR2: LNHDA, SQIVND (reference sequence). V gave up 0 bases and J gave up 3 bases; unmatched junction bases: 9. DNA of the CDR3: TGTGCCAGTAGTATAGACCCAGGACAGGGTCCGGACACTGAAGCTTTCTTT. Translated, it gives CASSIDPGQGPDTEAFF.

The chain employs TRBV12-3 or TRBV12-4 and TRBJ1-5; D unclear. The CDR3 extends over 13 amino acids. V was pared by 7 bases and J by 4 bases, with 11 bases between. DNA for the CDR3: TGTGCCAGCAATCGTCAGGTAAATCAGCCCCAGCATTTT. This codes for CASNRQVNQPQHF.

The V call is TRBV5-4, the J call TRBJ2-2; 9 bases are shared with TRBD1. Germline CDR1 SGHNT, CDR2 YYREEE (reference sequence). V lost 4 bases to trimming and J lost 2 bases; unmatched junction nucleotides: 6. The CDR3 length is 16 residues. For the CDR3, the DNA is TGTGCCAGCAGCCCTGGGACAGGGATTAACACCGGGGAGCTGTTTTTT. It translates to CASSPGTGINTGELFF.